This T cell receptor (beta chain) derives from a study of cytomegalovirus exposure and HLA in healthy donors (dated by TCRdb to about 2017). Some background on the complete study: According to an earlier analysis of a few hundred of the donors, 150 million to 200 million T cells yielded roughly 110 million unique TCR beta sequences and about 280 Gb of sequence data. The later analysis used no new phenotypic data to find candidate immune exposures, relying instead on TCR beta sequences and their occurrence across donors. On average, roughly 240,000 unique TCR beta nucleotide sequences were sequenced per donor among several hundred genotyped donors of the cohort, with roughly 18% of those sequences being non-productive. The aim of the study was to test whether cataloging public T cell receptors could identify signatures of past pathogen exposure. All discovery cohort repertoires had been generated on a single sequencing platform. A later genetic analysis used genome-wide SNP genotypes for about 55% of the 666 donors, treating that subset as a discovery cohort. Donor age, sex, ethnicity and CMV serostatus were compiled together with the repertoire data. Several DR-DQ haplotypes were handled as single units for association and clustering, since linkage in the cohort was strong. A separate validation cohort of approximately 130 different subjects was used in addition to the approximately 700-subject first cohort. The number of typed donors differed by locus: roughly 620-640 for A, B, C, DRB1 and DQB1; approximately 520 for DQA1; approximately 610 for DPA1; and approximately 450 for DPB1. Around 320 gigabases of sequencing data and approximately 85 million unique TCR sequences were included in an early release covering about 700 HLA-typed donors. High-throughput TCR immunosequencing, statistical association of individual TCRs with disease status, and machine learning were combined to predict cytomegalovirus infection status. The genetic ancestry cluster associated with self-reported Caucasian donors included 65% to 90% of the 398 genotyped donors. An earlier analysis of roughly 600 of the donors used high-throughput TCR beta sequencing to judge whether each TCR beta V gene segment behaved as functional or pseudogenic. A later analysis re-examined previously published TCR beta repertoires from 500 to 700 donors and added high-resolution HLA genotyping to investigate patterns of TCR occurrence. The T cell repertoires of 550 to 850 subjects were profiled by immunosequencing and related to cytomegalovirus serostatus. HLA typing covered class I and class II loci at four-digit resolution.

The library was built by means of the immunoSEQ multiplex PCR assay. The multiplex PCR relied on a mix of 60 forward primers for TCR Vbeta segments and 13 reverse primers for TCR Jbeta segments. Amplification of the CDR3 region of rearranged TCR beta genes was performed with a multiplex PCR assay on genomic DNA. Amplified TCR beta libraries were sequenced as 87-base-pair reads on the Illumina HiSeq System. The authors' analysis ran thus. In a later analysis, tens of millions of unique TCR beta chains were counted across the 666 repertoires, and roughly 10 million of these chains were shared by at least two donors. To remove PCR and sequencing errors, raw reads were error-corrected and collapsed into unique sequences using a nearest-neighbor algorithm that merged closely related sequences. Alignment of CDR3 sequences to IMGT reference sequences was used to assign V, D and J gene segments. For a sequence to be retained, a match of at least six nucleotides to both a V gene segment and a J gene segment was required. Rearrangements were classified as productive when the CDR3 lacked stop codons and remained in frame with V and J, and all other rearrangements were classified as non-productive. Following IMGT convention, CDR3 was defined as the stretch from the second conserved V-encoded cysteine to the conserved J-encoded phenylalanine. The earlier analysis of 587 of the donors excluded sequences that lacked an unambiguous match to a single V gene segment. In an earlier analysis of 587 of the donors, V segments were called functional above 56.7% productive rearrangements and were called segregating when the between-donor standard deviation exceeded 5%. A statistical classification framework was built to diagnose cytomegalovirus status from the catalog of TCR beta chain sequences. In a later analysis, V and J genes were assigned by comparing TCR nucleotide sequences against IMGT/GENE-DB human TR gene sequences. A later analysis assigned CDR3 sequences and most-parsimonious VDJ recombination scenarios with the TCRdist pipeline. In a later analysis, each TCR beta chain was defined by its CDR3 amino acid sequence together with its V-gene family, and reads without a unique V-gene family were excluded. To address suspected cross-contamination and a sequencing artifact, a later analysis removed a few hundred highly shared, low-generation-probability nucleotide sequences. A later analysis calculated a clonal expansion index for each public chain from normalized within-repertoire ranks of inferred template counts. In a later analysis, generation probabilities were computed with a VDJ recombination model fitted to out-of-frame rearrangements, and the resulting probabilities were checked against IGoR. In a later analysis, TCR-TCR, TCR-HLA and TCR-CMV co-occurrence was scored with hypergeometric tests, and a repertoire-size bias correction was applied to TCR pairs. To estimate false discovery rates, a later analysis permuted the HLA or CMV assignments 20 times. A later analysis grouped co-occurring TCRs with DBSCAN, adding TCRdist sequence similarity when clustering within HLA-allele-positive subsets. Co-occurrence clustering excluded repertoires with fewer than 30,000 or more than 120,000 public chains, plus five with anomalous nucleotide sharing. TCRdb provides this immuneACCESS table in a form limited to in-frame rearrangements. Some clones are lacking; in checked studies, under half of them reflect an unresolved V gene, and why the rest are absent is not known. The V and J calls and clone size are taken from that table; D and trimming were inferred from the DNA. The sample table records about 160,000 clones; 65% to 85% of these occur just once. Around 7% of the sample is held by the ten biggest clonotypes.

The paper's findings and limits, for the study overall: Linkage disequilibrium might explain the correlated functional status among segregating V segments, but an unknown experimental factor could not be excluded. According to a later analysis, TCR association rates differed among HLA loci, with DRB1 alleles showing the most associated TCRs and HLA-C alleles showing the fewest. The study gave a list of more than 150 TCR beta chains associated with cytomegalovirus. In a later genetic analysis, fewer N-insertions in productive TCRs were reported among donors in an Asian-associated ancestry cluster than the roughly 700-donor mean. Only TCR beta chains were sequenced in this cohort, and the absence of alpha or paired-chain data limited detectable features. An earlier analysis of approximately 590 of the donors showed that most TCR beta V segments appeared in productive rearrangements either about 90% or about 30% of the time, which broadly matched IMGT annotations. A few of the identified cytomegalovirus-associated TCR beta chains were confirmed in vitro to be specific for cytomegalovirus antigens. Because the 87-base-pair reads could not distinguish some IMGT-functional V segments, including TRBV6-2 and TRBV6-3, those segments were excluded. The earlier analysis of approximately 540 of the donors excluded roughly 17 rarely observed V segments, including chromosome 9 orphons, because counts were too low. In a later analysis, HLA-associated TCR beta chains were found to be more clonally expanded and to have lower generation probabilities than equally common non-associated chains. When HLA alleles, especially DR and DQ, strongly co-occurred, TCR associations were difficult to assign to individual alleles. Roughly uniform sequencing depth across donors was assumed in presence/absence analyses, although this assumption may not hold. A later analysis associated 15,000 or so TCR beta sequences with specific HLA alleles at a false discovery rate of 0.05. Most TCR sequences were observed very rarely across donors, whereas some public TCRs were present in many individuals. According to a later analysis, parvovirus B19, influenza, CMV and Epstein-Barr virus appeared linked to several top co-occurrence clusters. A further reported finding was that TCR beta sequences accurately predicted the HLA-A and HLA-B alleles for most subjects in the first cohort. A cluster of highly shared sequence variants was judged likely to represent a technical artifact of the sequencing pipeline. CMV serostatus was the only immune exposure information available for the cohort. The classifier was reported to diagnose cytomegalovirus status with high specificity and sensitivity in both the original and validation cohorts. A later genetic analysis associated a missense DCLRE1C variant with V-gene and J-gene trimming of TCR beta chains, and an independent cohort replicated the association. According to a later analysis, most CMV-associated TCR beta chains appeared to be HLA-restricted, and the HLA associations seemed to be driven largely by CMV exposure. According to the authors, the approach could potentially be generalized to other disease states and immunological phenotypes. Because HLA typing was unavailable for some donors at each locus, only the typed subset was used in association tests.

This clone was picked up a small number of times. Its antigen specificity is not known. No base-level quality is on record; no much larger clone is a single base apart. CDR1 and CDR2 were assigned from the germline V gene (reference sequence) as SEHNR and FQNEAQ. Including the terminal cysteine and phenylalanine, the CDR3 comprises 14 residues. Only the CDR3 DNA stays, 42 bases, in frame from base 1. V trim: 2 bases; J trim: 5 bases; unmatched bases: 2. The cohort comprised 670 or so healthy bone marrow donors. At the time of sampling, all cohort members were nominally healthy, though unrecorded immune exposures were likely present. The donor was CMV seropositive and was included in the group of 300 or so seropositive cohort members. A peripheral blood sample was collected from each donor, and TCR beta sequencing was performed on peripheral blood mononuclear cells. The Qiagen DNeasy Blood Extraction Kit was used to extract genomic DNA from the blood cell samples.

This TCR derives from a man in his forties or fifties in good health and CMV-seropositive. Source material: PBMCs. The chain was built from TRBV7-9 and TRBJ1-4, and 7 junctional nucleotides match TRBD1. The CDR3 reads CASSLTGANEKLFF. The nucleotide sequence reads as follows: TGTGCCAGCAGCTTAACAGGGGCGAATGAAAAACTGTTTTTT.